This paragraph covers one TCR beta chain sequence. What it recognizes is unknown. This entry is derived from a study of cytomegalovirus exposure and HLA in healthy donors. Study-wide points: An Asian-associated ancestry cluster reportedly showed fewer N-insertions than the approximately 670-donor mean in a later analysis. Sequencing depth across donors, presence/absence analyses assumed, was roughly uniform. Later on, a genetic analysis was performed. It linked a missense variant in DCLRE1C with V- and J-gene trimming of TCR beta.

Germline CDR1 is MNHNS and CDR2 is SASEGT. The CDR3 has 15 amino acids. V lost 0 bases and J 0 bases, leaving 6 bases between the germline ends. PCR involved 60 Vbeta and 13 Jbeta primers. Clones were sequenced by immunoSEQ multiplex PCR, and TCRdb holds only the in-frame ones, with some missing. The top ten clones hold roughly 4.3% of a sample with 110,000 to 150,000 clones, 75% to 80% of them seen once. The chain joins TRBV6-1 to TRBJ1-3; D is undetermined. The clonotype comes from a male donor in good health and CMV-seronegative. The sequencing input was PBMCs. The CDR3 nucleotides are TGTGCCAGCAGTGAAGCAGGGAGCTCTGGAAACACCATATATTTT. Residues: CASSEAGSSGNTIYF.